The 8 T cell receptor beta chains presented below share a single source sample, sequenced in a study of cytomegalovirus exposure and HLA in healthy donors. Researchers ran the PCR with 60 Vbeta and 13 Jbeta primers. Clones were read by immunoSEQ multiplex PCR, and TCRdb kept only the in-frame ones, dropping some. The sample yields fewer than 200,000 clones, approximately 73% seen once. The sample taken for sequencing was PBMCs. These receptor sequences come from a woman in her late teens or twenties in good health and CMV-seropositive.

The chain has TRBV15 and TRBJ2-3; TRBD1 agrees at 9 bases. CDR1 is LNHNV and CDR2 is YYDKDF in the germline V gene (reference sequence). Losses at the gene ends were 5 bases for V and 1 base for J; bases not matched to a gene: 4. The CDR3 is 15 residues long. CDR3: CATSSRQGGTDTQYF. The CDR3 nucleotides read TGTGCCACCAGCTCGAGACAGGGGGGCACAGATACGCAGTATTTT.

The sample holds one count of this clone. The gene calls are TRBV5-6 and TRBJ1-4; D is undetermined. V lost 7 bases to trimming and J lost 5 bases, with 15 bases between them. The length of the CDR3 is 14 residues. Per germline, CDR1 SGHDT and CDR2 YYEEEE. The CDR3 is CASVAGGRNEKLFF. The CDR3 bases are TGTGCCAGCGTAGCGGGCGGAAGAAATGAAAAACTGTTTTTT.

The chain employs TRBV2 and TRBJ1-1; D is possibly TRBD1 (6 bases). Germline V CDR1 and CDR2: SNHLY, FYNNEI. Trimming left V 6 bases short and J 4 bases short, with 15 bases between. CDR3 length: 14 residues. CDR3 sequence reads: CASREETGLTEAFF. The CDR3 DNA is TGTGCCAGCAGGGAGGAAACAGGGCTCACTGAAGCTTTCTTT. Complete variable domain (other parts from reference TRBV2 and TRBJ1-1): EPEVTQTPSHQVTQMGQEVILRCVPISNHLYFYWYRQILGQKVEFLVSFYNNEISEKSEIFDDQFSVERPDGSNFTLKIRSTKLEDSAMYFCASREETGLTEAFFGQGTRLTVV.

The V gene is TRBV7-2, the J gene TRBJ1-1; tentative D call: TRBD1 (5 bases). Germline V CDR1 and CDR2: SGHTA, FQGNSA. V was clipped by 1 base and J by 1 base, with 19 bases between them. CDR3 length: 18 residues. The CDR3 is CASSLGYRSSPANTEAFF. The CDR3 region has the DNA TGTGCCAGCAGCTTAGGGTACAGGTCTAGTCCGGCGAACACTGAAGCTTTCTTT.

The chain employs TRBV4-3 and TRBJ2-7, with D possibly matching TRBD1 (5 bases). This CDR3 is built from 14 residues. The V gene lost 3 bases and the J gene lost 0 bases, with 9 bases spanning the gap. Germline CDR1 and CDR2: LGHNA and YSLEER. The CDR3 nucleotides read TGCGCCAGCAGCCAGTCGCAGGGCTCCTACGAGCAGTACTTC. It translates to CASSQSQGSYEQYF.

This sequence joins TRBV5-1 and TRBJ2-6; TRBD1 aligns across 12 bases. The V segment lost 6 bases and the J segment 2 bases; nucleotides outside the gene matches: 12. This CDR3 spans 19 amino acids. Germline CDR1 SGHRS, CDR2 YFSETQ. The CDR3 is CASKFPGTGGFAGANVLTF. As DNA, the CDR3 is TGCGCCAGCAAGTTTCCCGGGACAGGGGGCTTCGCTGGGGCCAACGTCCTGACTTTC.

The chain carries TRBV11-1 and TRBJ2-2, with D possibly being TRBD1 (5 bases). Germline CDR1 SGHAT, CDR2 FQDESV (reference sequence). V lost 2 bases to trimming and J lost 1 base, with 8 bases between them. CDR3 length equals 15 residues. The CDR3 coding sequence is TGTGCCAGCAGCTTAACTACAGGGAACACCGGGGAGCTGTTTTTT. It is translated as CASSLTTGNTGELFF.

The chain recombines TRBV5-1 with TRBJ1-2; 10 nucleotides agree with TRBD1. Germline lookup yields CDR1 SGHRS and CDR2 YFSETQ. CDR3 length equals 15 residues. The ends lost 4 bases at V and 5 bases at J; junction bases unmatched: 8. DNA of the CDR3: TGCGCCAGCAGCACAGGACAGGGGGAATGGTATGGCTACACCTTC. Translated, it gives CASSTGQGEWYGYTF.